This entry concerns a single T cell receptor (beta chain). Antigen specificity is unknown. This record belongs to a study of response to subunit inactivated influenza vaccine. One entry per CDR3 protein, called by TCRdb with MiXCR from the RT-PCR reads. The sample includes 450,000 to 550,000 distinct CDR3 sequences, 25% of them seen just once. The length of the CDR3 is 14 residues. Trimming cost V 7 bases and J 5 bases; bases outside gene matches: 10. Per germline, CDR1 DFQATT and CDR2 SNEGSKA (reference sequence). Regarding the study as a whole: After each seasonal influenza vaccination, few new T cells are recruited, the authors suggested.

This clonotype was sampled from a man aged 50-60 years who received an inactivated influenza vaccine. The material was CD4+ T cells sorted from PBMCs, obtained approximately 5 days after vaccination. This chain links TRBV20-1 with TRBJ2-1, with 8 bases aligning to TRBD1. As DNA, the CDR3 is TGCAGTGGGACGATCGGGACAGGTAACAATGAGCAGTTCTTC. Residues: CSGTIGTGNNEQFF.